The source of this T cell receptor (beta chain) is a study of identical twins. Healthy Caucasians alone served as donors. V lost 3 bases and J lost 0; bases outside the gene matches: 4. CDR3 length equals 16 residues. Germline V gene lookup returns CDR1 DFQATT and CDR2 SNEGSKA (reference sequence). This clonotype has just a few counts. Antigen: not known. Notes on the study in general: Interpretation of the results relied on cross-sectional statistical analysis and not on following the same donors.

The authors used template switching to add a universal primer site and gave cDNA unique molecular identifiers. TCRdb fed the 5' RACE reads into MiXCR, producing one record per CDR3 protein. The sample holds just under 650,000 distinct CDR3 sequences, just over 7% seen once. The same specimen was also included in a second study, on yellow fever vaccine responses in identical twins.

This sequence was found in a woman aged 18 to 35 in good health. The V gene is TRBV20-1, the J gene TRBJ2-2, with 10 bases aligning to TRBD2. Sequenced: PBMCs. The CDR3 region is CSASDTSGTNTGELFF. Here the CDR3 DNA reads TGCAGTGCTAGTGATACTAGCGGGACGAACACCGGGGAGCTGTTTTTT.